The 8 T cell receptor beta chains below all came from one sample that was sequenced in a study of T cell repertoires in cytomegalovirus infection. No antigen is known for these receptors. TCRdb re-called the reads through MiXCR, storing one row per CDR3 protein. The table has 50,000 or so distinct CDR3 sequences, 20% seen once. The source material was CD8+ T cells from cultured PBMCs, sampled from culture after CMV antigen stimulation. Receptor source: a human donor in good health (CMV status not recorded). Some clones in this sample may be carry-over from other donors' samples.

The rearrangement joins TRBV28 to TRBJ2-3; D is possibly TRBD1 or TRBD2 (6 bases each). Germline values: CDR1 MDHEN, CDR2 SYDVKM. Between the trimmed V and J ends, which lost 6 bases and 2 bases, there was a span of 15 bases. This CDR3 region has 15 residues. The CDR3 loop is CASRGSGGPTDTQYF. The CDR3, as DNA: TGTGCCAGCAGAGGCTCCGGGGGCCCCACAGATACGCAGTATTTT.

This chain joins TRBV6-5 and TRBJ2-3, with TRBD1 as a possible D gene (5 bases). V dropped 6 bases and J dropped 0 bases, with 16 bases sitting between them. Germline V gene data show CDR1 as MNHEY and CDR2 as SVGAGI. The CDR3 is made up of 16 amino acids. Here the CDR3 reads CASSPTSGLSTDTQYF. The CDR3 nucleotides read TGTGCCAGCAGCCCTACTTCAGGGCTGAGCACAGATACGCAGTATTTT.

This chain joins TRBV4-2 and TRBJ2-1; D might be TRBD2 (5 bases). Germline V gene lookup returns CDR1 LGHNA and CDR2 YNFKEQ. The CDR3 sequence is 16 residues long. V lost 3 bases and J 9 bases, leaving 21 bases between the germline ends. This CDR3 is CASSQGATTVRPEQFF. In DNA form, the CDR3 reads TGTGCCAGCAGCCAGGGAGCCACCACCGTCAGGCCTGAGCAGTTCTTC.

This clonotype was picked up many times. J is TRBJ2-1 and V is TRBV7-8, with 10 bases identical to TRBD2. The V gene end was trimmed by 5 bases and the J gene end by 9 bases; junction bases not matched to a gene: 10. CDR1 and CDR2 from the germline V gene are SGHVS and FQNEAQ. The CDR3 sequence is 15 residues long. The CDR3 nucleotides read TGTGCCAGCAGCCAACGGACTAGCGGAACGGGTGAGCAGTTCTTC. The encoded protein is CASSQRTSGTGEQFF.

The chain uses TRBV7-2 and TRBJ2-5, with D perhaps TRBD1 (5 bases). Germline CDR1 reads SGHTA; CDR2 reads FQGNSA. Trimming shortened V by 2 bases and J by 0 bases, and 13 bases separated the two germline ends. The CDR3 runs 16 residues. CDR3 protein: CASSLLTASYQETQYF. Here the CDR3 DNA reads TGTGCCAGCAGCTTACTGACAGCGTCGTACCAAGAGACCCAGTACTTC.

Here the CDR3 reads CASSLQRNTEAFF. CDR3 in DNA: TGTGCCAGCAGCCTCCAGAGGAACACTGAAGCTTTCTTT. The chain couples TRBV27 to TRBJ1-1; D is undetermined. Per the germline V gene, CDR1 is MNHEY and CDR2 is SMNVEV (reference sequence). The CDR3 extends over 13 amino acids. V was clipped by 6 bases and J by 1 base, with 9 bases between them.

The table lists this clonotype with a few counts. V is TRBV28 and J is TRBJ2-1; TRBD1 matches 11 bases. Germline V gives CDR1 MDHEN, CDR2 SYDVKM. This CDR3 contains 15 residues. The junction had 6 bases not matched to a gene; V was cut back by 3 bases and J by 8 bases. Here the CDR3 DNA reads TGTGCCAGCAGTTTTACTTGGACAGGGGGCGATGAGCAGTTCTTC. It encodes CASSFTWTGGDEQFF. The full variable domain, its missing parts supplied by reference TRBV28 and TRBJ2-1, is DVKVTQSSRYLVKRTGEKVFLECVQDMDHENMFWYRQDPGLGLRLIYFSYDVKMKEKGDIPEGYSVSREKKERFSLILESASTNQTSMYLCASSFTWTGGDEQFFGPGTRLTVL.

This clonotype occurred a few times. J is TRBJ2-3 and V is TRBV19; no definite D call. Germline lookup yields CDR1 LNHDA and CDR2 SQIVND (reference sequence). Trimming took 2 bases from V and 4 from J, leaving 13 bases between them. The CDR3 has 15 amino acids. The CDR3 bases are TGTGCCAGTAGTATAAGGAGCAGTTTAGCAGATACGCAGTATTTT. Translated: CASSIRSSLADTQYF.